A single sample is the source of the 27 T cell receptor beta chains below, sequenced in a study of T cells expressing NK-cell markers. TCRdb reprocessed the 5' RACE reads and reports one entry per CDR3 protein, with no DNA. This sample's table reports fewer than 550,000 distinct CDR3 sequences. Sequencing was carried out using blood T cells: a sorted CD56 or NKG2C T cell subset, CD4+ or CD8+ T cells, or bulk PBMC T cells (not recorded which). The receptors were sampled from a woman in her forties or fifties in good health.

The chain combines TRBV7-9 with TRBJ2-5; TCRdb designates TRBD1, a call that cannot be tested without DNA. CDR3 length equals 20 residues. The germline gives CDR1 SEHNR, CDR2 FQNEAQ (reference sequence). The CDR3: CASSLSPTNPTGNDVETQYF.

The chain employs TRBV6-5 and TRBJ2-6; TCRdb lists TRBD1, though no DNA is available to test this call. The CDR3 consists of 17 residues. Germline lookup yields CDR1 MNHEY and CDR2 SVGAGI. CDR3 sequence: CASRDPGGSSGANVLTF.

This sequence joins TRBV7-2 and TRBJ2-1; with no DNA, the TCRdb D assignment of TRBD2 cannot be verified. The germline gives CDR1 SGHTA, CDR2 FQGNSA. CDR3 length: 16 residues. The CDR3 loop reads CASSLGLAVRSNEQFF. The full variable domain, with the rest looked up from reference TRBV7-2 and TRBJ2-1, is GAGVSQSPSNKVTEKGKDVELRCDPISGHTALYWYRQSLGQGLEFLIYFQGNSAPDKSGLPSDRFSAERTGGSVSTLTIQRTQQEDSAVYLCASSLGLAVRSNEQFFGPGTRLTVL.

The chain uses TRBV7-8 and TRBJ1-2; TCRdb's D call, TRBD1, is unchecked because there is no DNA. Germline assignment: CDR1 SGHVS and CDR2 FQNEAQ. The CDR3 loop spans 14 amino acids. The CDR3 protein is CAVGQGAQGYGYTF.

The chain joins TRBV21-1 to TRBJ1-1; the TCRdb call, TRBD1, lacks DNA for checking. TRBV21-1 is marked as a pseudogene. The CDR3 contains 18 residues. The CDR3 spells CASSARQGRDIMNTEAFF.

The chain uses TRBV7-8 and TRBJ2-2. The CDR3 is 16 residues long. CDR1 is SGHVS and CDR2 is FQNEAQ in the germline V gene. CDR3: CASSLVWQLNTGELFF.

The chain carries TRBV27 and TRBJ1-1; TCRdb reports TRBD1, a call that lacks DNA to check it against. The CDR3 has 15 residues. Germline loops: CDR1 MNHEY, CDR2 SMNVEV (reference sequence). CDR3 protein: CASHRARGGQDRAFF.

This chain connects TRBV30 to TRBJ2-1; without DNA, the TCRdb call of TRBD2 cannot be checked. The CDR3 has 13 amino acids. Germline V lookup: CDR1 GTSNPN, CDR2 SVGIG (reference sequence). CDR3 in amino acids: CAWSGPSGRRMFF.

The chain recombines TRBV20-1 with TRBJ1-4; lacking DNA, the TRBD1 call made by TCRdb goes unchecked. This CDR3 is built from 14 residues. Germline V gene data show CDR1 as DFQATT and CDR2 as SNEGSKA (reference sequence). The CDR3 reads CSASQGVRGEKLFF.

The rearrangement uses TRBV20-1 and TRBJ1-1. Germline CDR1 reads DFQATT; CDR2 reads SNEGSKA (reference sequence). The CDR3 contains 13 residues. The CDR3 reads CSASHGVSELAFF.

V usage is TRBV7-9 and J usage is TRBJ2-5; absent DNA, TCRdb's TRBD2 call cannot be checked. This CDR3 comprises 13 residues. In germline, CDR1 is SEHNR, CDR2 FQNEAQ (reference sequence). CDR3 sequence: CASSSPGPETQYF.

This chain uses TRBV3-1 with TRBJ2-1; TCRdb returns TRBD2, unconfirmable since there is no DNA. The CDR3 runs to 15 residues. Germline CDR1 LGHDT, CDR2 YNNKEL (reference sequence). This chain's CDR3 is CASSQAGVGINEQFF.

The gene calls are TRBV5-1 and TRBJ1-2; without DNA, the TCRdb call of TRBD1 cannot be checked. The CDR3 extends over 16 amino acids. Germline V gene sequence: CDR1 SGHRS, CDR2 YFSETQ. This CDR3 reads CASSKNRDTSVYGYTF.

The rearrangement uses TRBV3-1 and TRBJ2-2. Germline CDR1 reads LGHDT; CDR2 reads YNNKEL (reference sequence). The CDR3 spans 12 residues. The CDR3 reads CASSRRAGELFF.

This CDR3 reads CASSQTRDRGRDSPLHF. The V call is TRBV4-1, the J call TRBJ1-6; TCRdb gives TRBD1 as the D gene, but with no DNA this cannot be confirmed. The CDR3 has 17 amino acids. Germline lookup yields CDR1 MGHRA and CDR2 YSYEKL.

V usage is TRBV19 and J usage is TRBJ2-5; TCRdb designates TRBD2, a call that cannot be tested without DNA. This CDR3 contains 15 residues. Germline V gives CDR1 LNHDA, CDR2 SQIVND (reference sequence). The CDR3: CASSMTTSGGETQYF.

The chain uses TRBV3-1 and TRBJ2-1; TCRdb's D call, TRBD1, is unchecked because there is no DNA. The CDR3 consists of 13 residues. The germline V gene has CDR1 LGHDT and CDR2 YNNKEL (reference sequence). The CDR3 region is CASSERGRGEQFF.

The chain links TRBV5-1 to TRBJ1-1; TCRdb's D call of TRBD1 is untestable without DNA. CDR3 length equals 16 residues. Per germline, CDR1 SGHRS and CDR2 YFSETQ. The chain's CDR3 is CASSRGAQGYNTEAFF.

The CDR3 protein is CSARDLPPRGSNEQFF. This rearrangement joins TRBV20-1 to TRBJ2-1; as DNA is missing, the TRBD1 call by TCRdb cannot be tested. CDR3 length equals 16 residues. Germline assignment: CDR1 DFQATT and CDR2 SNEGSKA (reference sequence).

The CDR3 reads CSARVGFYGYTF. The J gene is TRBJ1-2, the V gene TRBV20-1. The CDR3 totals 12 residues. Looked up from germline, CDR1 is DFQATT and CDR2 is SNEGSKA (reference sequence).

The chain has TRBV29-1 and TRBJ2-7; TCRdb lists TRBD1, though no DNA is available to test this call. The CDR3 loop spans 14 amino acids. The germline V gene encodes CDR1 SQVTM and CDR2 ANQGSEA. CDR3 protein: CSVAPGGWSYEQYF.

CDR3 in amino acids: CASMSMYNEQFF. The chain combines TRBV19 with TRBJ2-1. The CDR3 length is 12 residues. The germline V gene has CDR1 LNHDA and CDR2 SQIVND (reference sequence).

This chain uses TRBV9 with TRBJ1-1; TCRdb reports TRBD1, a call that lacks DNA to check it against. Germline CDR1 and CDR2: SGDLS and YYNGEE. This CDR3 is built from 15 residues. The CDR3 sequence is CASSAGDRLNTEAFF.

The chain recombines TRBV7-9 with TRBJ2-1; TCRdb proposes TRBD1, but this gene call is untestable without DNA. From germline, CDR1 is SEHNR and CDR2 FQNEAQ (reference sequence). The CDR3 consists of 16 residues. This CDR3 reads CASSLVVGQGGNEQFF.

V is TRBV12-3 or TRBV12-4 and J is TRBJ2-7; TCRdb lists TRBD2, though no DNA is available to test this call. The CDR3 totals 15 residues. This chain's CDR3 is CASRLGGSLFYEQYF.

The chain's CDR3 is CASSSPMVGAQFF. The chain is built from TRBV7-3 and TRBJ2-1; the D gene TCRdb calls, TRBD2, cannot be checked with no DNA. The germline V gene encodes CDR1 SGHTA and CDR2 FQGTGA. The CDR3 is made up of 13 amino acids.

V and J are TRBV4-1 and TRBJ2-3; TCRdb returns TRBD1, unconfirmable since there is no DNA. Germline CDR1 is MGHRA and CDR2 is YSYEKL. The CDR3 consists of 12 residues. CDR3 sequence: CASSQVGAWRYF.